Following are 2 T cell receptor beta chains from one sample sequenced in a study of blood T cell repertoires in COVID-19. TCRdb's table, derived via immunoSEQ multiplex PCR, lists solely in-frame clones and lacks some. The sample has hundreds of thousands of clones, around 84% seen once. The source material was peripheral blood. These TCRs come from a man between 65 and 79 years old with acute or convalescent COVID-19.

The gene calls are TRBV6-5 and TRBJ2-1; 8 bases are a match to TRBD2. This CDR3 has 12 residues. CDR1 is MNHEY and CDR2 is SVGAGI in the germline V gene. Trimming removed 7 bases from V and 14 bases from J; junction bases left unmatched: 10. CDR3 in DNA: TGTGCCAGCACCCACGGGGGGGGTCGGGAGTTCTTC. Protein sequence: CASTHGGGREFF.

Comment on this clone: The sample has other DNA sequences that encode this CDR3 too. The chain recombines TRBV30 with TRBJ1-1; D is undetermined. Germline V lookup: CDR1 GTSNPN, CDR2 SVGIG (reference sequence). This CDR3 spans 13 amino acids. The ends were cut back, 0 bases at V and 0 bases at J, with 5 bases in the middle. CDR3 sequence: CAWSVSMNTEAFF. CDR3 bases: TGTGCCTGGAGTGTGTCCATGAACACTGAAGCTTTCTTT. The entire variable domain, with the rest obtained from reference TRBV30 and TRBJ1-1, is as follows: SQTIHQWPATLVQPVGSPLSLECTVEGTSNPNLYWYRQAAGRGLQLLFYSVGIGQISSEVPQNLSASRPQDRQFILSSKKLLLSDSGFYLCAWSVSMNTEAFFGQGTRLTVV.